The rows below give T cell receptor beta chains drawn from one sample of a study of OX40 agonist ivuxolimab in advanced cancers. Profiling relied on immunoSEQ multiplex PCR, and the TCRdb table lists in-frame clones only, not all of them. In the table there are tens of thousands of clones, approximately 90% of which are singletons. The sequencing here drew on CD4+ or CD8+ T cells sorted from blood, taken in a trial of the OX40 agonist ivuxolimab. Receptors originate from an adult with an advanced solid tumor such as melanoma, head and neck, liver or kidney cancer. Each CDR3 is given with its conserved first and last residue. Each record gives: clone size, J gene, D gene, V gene, CDR3 DNA, CDR3 protein. The D gene is left open where the match is weak. The size entry is marked missing in some rows and otherwise reads once, few, many or a size class.

size: .; J: TRBJ2-5; D: TRBD1; V: TRBV19; DNA: TGTGCCAGTAGTATGGCAGGGGGCGCGGGAGAGACCCAGTACTTC; CDR3: CASSMAGGAGETQYF
size: .; J: TRBJ2-1; D: .; V: TRBV11-3; DNA: TGTGCCAGCAGCTGGGACCAGAATGAGCAGTTCTTC; CDR3: CASSWDQNEQFF
size: .; J: TRBJ2-7; D: .; V: TRBV27; DNA: TGTGCCAGCAGTTTCATAGGGGGGTTATACGAGCAGTACTTC; CDR3: CASSFIGGLYEQYF
size: .; J: TRBJ2-7; D: .; V: TRBV4-2; DNA: TGTGCCAGCAGCCCAGGGGGGCTCGAGCAGTACTTC; CDR3: CASSPGGLEQYF
size: .; J: TRBJ2-1; D: TRBD1; V: TRBV27; DNA: TGTGCCACCGGGACAGGGATTTACAATGAGCAGTTCTTC; CDR3: CATGTGIYNEQFF
size: .; J: TRBJ2-1; D: TRBD2; V: TRBV6-4; DNA: TGTGCCAGCAGTGGGACTAGCGGGACCTCAAATGAGCAGTTCTTC; CDR3: CASSGTSGTSNEQFF
size: .; J: TRBJ2-7; D: .; V: TRBV5-4; DNA: TGTGCCAGCAGCGGGATAGACTACGAGCAGTACTTC; CDR3: CASSGIDYEQYF
size: .; J: TRBJ1-2; D: .; V: TRBV4-1; DNA: TGCGCCAGCAGCCAAGTAAGAGCAAACTATGGCTACACCTTC; CDR3: CASSQVRANYGYTF
size: .; J: TRBJ2-2; D: TRBD2; V: TRBV11-2; DNA: TGTGCCAGCAGCTTAGTAGCGGGGGCGGCCGGGGAGCTGTTTTTT; CDR3: CASSLVAGAAGELFF
size: .; J: TRBJ2-1; D: .; V: TRBV6-1; DNA: TGTGCCAGCAGTAGGGGGGTTGAGCAGTTCTTC; CDR3: CASSRGVEQFF
size: .; J: TRBJ2-7; D: TRBD1; V: TRBV27; DNA: TGTGCCAGCAGTTTAAGGGGGCCTGTCTACGAGCAGTACTTC; CDR3: CASSLRGPVYEQYF
size: .; J: TRBJ2-1; D: .; V: TRBV4-1; DNA: TGCGCCAGCAGCCAACCGACCCTTAGCGGCAGAATCTCCTACAATGAGCAGTTCTTC; CDR3: CASSQPTLSGRISYNEQFF
size: .; J: TRBJ2-7; D: .; V: TRBV7-9; DNA: TGTGCCAGCAGCCGGGACGGTGTTTACGAGCAGTACTTC; CDR3: CASSRDGVYEQYF
size: .; J: TRBJ1-1; D: .; V: TRBV5-1; DNA: TGCGCCAGCAGCAGGGGGAGGGGGAACACTGAAGCTTTCTTT; CDR3: CASSRGRGNTEAFF
size: .; J: TRBJ2-7; D: .; V: TRBV10-1; DNA: TGCGCCAGCAGTGATACACTTGCCTACGAGCAGTACTTC; CDR3: CASSDTLAYEQYF
size: .; J: TRBJ2-2; D: .; V: TRBV27; DNA: TGTGCCAGTCAGGTGGGCTCACACACCGGGGAGCTGTTTTTT; CDR3: CASQVGSHTGELFF
size: .; J: TRBJ2-7; D: TRBD1; V: TRBV29-1; DNA: TGCAGCGTGACGACAGGGGAAGACTACGAGCAGTACTTC; CDR3: CSVTTGEDYEQYF
size: .; J: TRBJ2-1; D: TRBD2; V: TRBV10-2; DNA: TGCGCCAGCAGTGAGTCTGGGACTAGCGGAAACAATGAGCAGTTCTTC; CDR3: CASSESGTSGNNEQFF
size: .; J: TRBJ1-1; D: .; V: TRBV2; DNA: TGTGCCAATCCGGGAGGGCGCACTGAAGCTTTCTTT; CDR3: CANPGGRTEAFF
size: .; J: TRBJ2-1; D: .; V: TRBV11-3; DNA: TGTGCCAGCAGTGGGTTGGTCGGTGAGCAGTTCTTC; CDR3: CASSGLVGEQFF
size: once; J: TRBJ2-2; D: .; V: TRBV15; DNA: TGTGCCACCAGCAGAGAAGGGGGGAATCCGACCGGGGAGCTGTTTTTT; CDR3: CATSREGGNPTGELFF
size: .; J: TRBJ2-1; D: .; V: TRBV28; DNA: TGTGCCAGCAGTTTGTTGAATGAGCAGTTCTTC; CDR3: CASSLLNEQFF
size: .; J: TRBJ1-2; D: .; V: TRBV7-9; DNA: TGTGCCAGCAGTCGAAGAGGCGGGGACTATGGCTACACCTTC; CDR3: CASSRRGGDYGYTF
size: .; J: TRBJ1-4; D: .; V: TRBV4-1; DNA: TGCGCCAGCAGCCCCCCAACCGGGGAATATAATGAAAAACTGTTTTTT; CDR3: CASSPPTGEYNEKLFF
size: .; J: TRBJ2-7; D: .; V: TRBV4-3; DNA: TGCGCCAGCAGCCTCAGAAGGGACCCGTCCTACGAGCAGTACTTC; CDR3: CASSLRRDPSYEQYF
size: .; J: TRBJ2-2; D: .; V: TRBV5-8; DNA: TGTGCCAGCAGCGAGGACCTCCAGTACGCCGGGGAGCTGTTTTTT; CDR3: CASSEDLQYAGELFF
size: few; J: TRBJ1-5; D: .; V: TRBV5-8; DNA: TGTGCCAGCAGCTTGATGCGGAGGTATAGCAATCAGCCCCAGCATTTT; CDR3: CASSLMRRYSNQPQHF
size: few; J: TRBJ1-1; D: .; V: TRBV7-9; DNA: TGTGCCAGCAGCCCGACAGAGAACACTGAAGCTTTCTTT; CDR3: CASSPTENTEAFF
size: .; J: TRBJ1-1; D: .; V: TRBV5-6; DNA: TGTGCCAGCAGCTTGGGGCAGCCGAACACTGAAGCTTTCTTT; CDR3: CASSLGQPNTEAFF
size: few; J: TRBJ2-1; D: TRBD2; V: TRBV28; DNA: TGTGCCAGCAGTTCCGGGACTAGCGGGAGTGACTACAATGAGCAGTTCTTC; CDR3: CASSSGTSGSDYNEQFF
size: .; J: TRBJ2-1; D: .; V: TRBV9; DNA: TGTGCCAGCAGCGAATTTGGGGAGAATGAGCAGTTCTTC; CDR3: CASSEFGENEQFF
size: .; J: TRBJ2-2; D: .; V: TRBV27; DNA: TGTGCCAGCAGTTGGAAGAAGACCGGGGAGCTGTTTTTT; CDR3: CASSWKKTGELFF
size: once; J: TRBJ2-3; D: .; V: TRBV25-1; DNA: TGTGCCAGCAGTGAATGGCCCTCGGGGGGCGCAGTAACAGATACGCAGTATTTT; CDR3: CASSEWPSGGAVTDTQYF
size: .; J: TRBJ2-7; D: TRBD2; V: TRBV4-1; DNA: TGCGCCAGCAGCCACGGACTAGCGGGCGGGTACGAGCAGTACTTC; CDR3: CASSHGLAGGYEQYF
size: few; J: TRBJ1-1; D: .; V: TRBV5-6; DNA: TGTGCCAGCAGCTCCTCGGTCGAGGCCTACACTGAAGCTTTCTTT; CDR3: CASSSSVEAYTEAFF
size: .; J: TRBJ2-1; D: .; V: TRBV19; DNA: TGTGCCAGTAGCGGAGGGAGCTCCTACAATGAGCAGTTCTTC; CDR3: CASSGGSSYNEQFF